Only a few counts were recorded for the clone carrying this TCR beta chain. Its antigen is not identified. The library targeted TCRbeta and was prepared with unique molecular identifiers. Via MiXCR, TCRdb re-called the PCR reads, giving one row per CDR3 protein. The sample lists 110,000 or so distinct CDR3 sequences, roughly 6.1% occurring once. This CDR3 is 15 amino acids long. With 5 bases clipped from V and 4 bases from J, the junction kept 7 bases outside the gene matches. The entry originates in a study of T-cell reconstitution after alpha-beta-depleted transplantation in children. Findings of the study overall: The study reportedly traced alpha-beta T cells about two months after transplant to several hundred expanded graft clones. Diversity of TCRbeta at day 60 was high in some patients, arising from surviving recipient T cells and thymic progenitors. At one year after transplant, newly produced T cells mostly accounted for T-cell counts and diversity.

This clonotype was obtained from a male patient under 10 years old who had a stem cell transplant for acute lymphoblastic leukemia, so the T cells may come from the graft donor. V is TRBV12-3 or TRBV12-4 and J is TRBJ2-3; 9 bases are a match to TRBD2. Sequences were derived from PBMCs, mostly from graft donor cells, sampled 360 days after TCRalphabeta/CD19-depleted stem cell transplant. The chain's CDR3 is CASSRLAVIPDTQYF. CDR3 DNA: TGTGCCAGCAGTCGACTAGCGGTTATCCCAGATACGCAGTATTTT.